Below are 10 T cell receptor beta chains sequenced from a single sample in a study of graft-versus-host responses after intestinal transplantation (dated by TCRdb to the early 2020s). Dithiothreitol, EDTA incubations and collagenase D digestion were used to isolate intraepithelial and lamina propria lymphocytes from graft specimens. The library was made by the immunoSEQ multiplex PCR assay. TCRdb took this table from immuneACCESS and kept in-frame rearrangements with V and J called. Such tables lack part of the clones; where checked against another copy, unresolved V genes explain under half of the gap, and the rest is unexplained. The sample table records roughly 15,000 clones; around two thirds of these occur just once. The top ten constitute roughly 7% of the sample. The material was ileum tissue, obtained 16 days after intestinal transplant. The receptor set was obtained from a human patient who received an intestinal transplant, so some T cells may come from the graft donor.

The chain uses TRBV6-1 and TRBJ1-4; D is ambiguous. This CDR3 spans 15 amino acids. Trimming took 3 bases from V and 0 from J, leaving 8 bases between them. Germline loops: CDR1 MNHNS, CDR2 SASEGT. Here the CDR3 DNA reads TGTGCCAGCAGTGATTGGGGAGCAACTAATGAAAAACTGTTTTTT. Protein product: CASSDWGATNEKLFF.

The J gene is TRBJ2-7, the V gene TRBV30; 8 nucleotides line up with TRBD1. The J segment lost 4 bases and the V segment lost 2 bases, leaving 4 bases of the junction unmatched. The CDR3 has 13 amino acids. Germline CDR1 and CDR2: GTSNPN and SVGIG (reference sequence). CDR3 residues: CAWSPGQGYEQYF. The CDR3 DNA reads as TGTGCCTGGAGTCCCGGACAGGGTTACGAGCAGTACTTC.

The V and J genes are TRBV6-1 and TRBJ2-5; 7 bases line up with TRBD2. The J call could be wrong; TRBJ2-7 is a better fit for the DNA end. Per germline, CDR1 MNHNS and CDR2 SASEGT. The CDR3 is 14 amino acids. CDR3 DNA sequence: TGTGCCAGCAGGAAACGTGAGACTAGCAACGAGCAGTACTTC. Residues: CASRKRETSNEQYF.

This clone was counted a single time. The J gene is TRBJ2-7, the V gene TRBV6-1; D uncertain. V lost 10 bases to trimming and J lost 6 bases, with 10 bases between them. Germline V gives CDR1 MNHNS, CDR2 SASEGT. This CDR3 has 10 amino acids. DNA of the CDR3: TGTGCCACACGCGGAGCCGAGCAGTACTTC. Translating gives CATRGAEQYF.

The chain employs TRBV2 and TRBJ1-5; no clear D gene. Trimming took off 7 bases at V and 0 bases at J, with 19 bases between the two ends. CDR3 size: 17 residues. Germline lookup yields CDR1 SNHLY and CDR2 FYNNEI. DNA of the CDR3: TGTGCCAGCACCCCAATCGGGGTTTTACTTAGCAATCAGCCCCAGCATTTT. It is translated as CASTPIGVLLSNQPQHF.

This clone was seen a few times. The V gene is TRBV6-1, the J gene TRBJ1-2; no clear D. V dropped 3 bases and J dropped 4 bases, with 9 bases sitting between them. CDR3 length: 13 residues. The V gene's germline CDR1 is MNHNS and CDR2 SASEGT. CDR3 DNA: TGTGCCAGCAGTGAGACGAGGCCCTATGGCTACACCTTC. The encoded protein is CASSETRPYGYTF.

The CDR3 spells CASSGGTRREKLFF. In nucleotides, the CDR3 is TGTGCCAGCAGTGGCGGGACCAGGAGGGAAAAACTGTTTTTT. V gene TRBV6-1 combines with J gene TRBJ1-4, with D tentatively TRBD1 (5 bases). The CDR3 is made up of 14 amino acids. Between the trimmed V and J ends, which lost 4 bases and 8 bases, there was a span of 14 bases. Germline V lookup: CDR1 MNHNS, CDR2 SASEGT.

This clone has more than one count but fewer than ten. The gene calls are TRBV6-5 and TRBJ2-7; 11 bases fit TRBD2. This CDR3 comprises 15 residues. Germline CDR1 reads MNHEY; CDR2 reads SVGAGI. Trimming cost V 6 bases and J 2 bases; bases outside gene matches: 6. In DNA, the CDR3 is TGTGCCAGCAGCCAAGGGACTAGCGGTACCTACGAGCAGTACTTC. Translating gives CASSQGTSGTYEQYF.

The rearrangement links TRBV21-1 to TRBJ1-5; TRBD1, as called in the table, went unchecked against the DNA. TRBV21-1 is a listed pseudogene. This CDR3 has 17 residues. The CDR3 spells CASSNSDNRGLYQPQHF. As DNA, the CDR3 is TGTGCCAGCAGCAACTCTGATAACAGGGGGCTGTATCAGCCCCAGCATTTT.

The V and J genes are TRBV27 and TRBJ2-1; D might be TRBD1 (6 bases). CDR1 is MNHEY, CDR2 SMNVEV, per germline (reference sequence). With 5 bases removed from V and 3 bases from J, the gap between germline ends came to 17 bases. The CDR3 totals 16 residues. CDR3 nucleotide sequence: TGTGCCAGCAGTGAAACAGGGCCCCTAATCTACAATGAGCAGTTCTTC. Its protein is CASSETGPLIYNEQFF.